The 15 T cell receptor beta chains presented below share a single source sample, sequenced in a study of blood T cell repertoires in COVID-19. TCRdb's table, derived via immunoSEQ multiplex PCR, lists solely in-frame clones and lacks some. The sample lists roughly 340,000 clones; 80% to 90% were seen once. Sequences were obtained from peripheral blood. The receptors were sampled from a woman in her forties or fifties with COVID-19, enrolled during active disease.

The chain employs TRBV2 and TRBJ1-1; D gene ambiguous. Per the germline V gene, CDR1 is SNHLY and CDR2 is FYNNEI. Between the trimmed V and J ends, which lost 6 bases and 1 base, there was a span of 15 bases. The CDR3 runs 15 residues. In DNA form, the CDR3 reads TGTGCCAGCAGGAGGGTTCTCGGAACGAACACTGAAGCTTTCTTT. It specifies CASRRVLGTNTEAFF.

V usage is TRBV24-1 and J usage is TRBJ1-2; 7 bases are shared with TRBD1. The CDR3 spans 13 residues. Germline values: CDR1 KGHDR, CDR2 SFDVKD. J gave up 4 bases and V 8 bases, and 6 bases lay outside the gene matches. The CDR3 spells CATNRGPGYGYTF. Written as DNA, the CDR3 is TGTGCCACCAACAGGGGTCCGGGCTATGGCTACACCTTC.

The chain has TRBV27 and TRBJ1-5, with unresolved D. This CDR3 region has 17 residues. Trimming shortened V by 3 bases and J by 4 bases, and 19 bases separated the two germline ends. Germline CDR1 is MNHEY and CDR2 is SMNVEV (reference sequence). CDR3 nucleotide sequence: TGTGCCAGCAGTTTTACGGGAGCCCGAGCTGAGAATCAGCCCCAGCATTTT. It encodes CASSFTGARAENQPQHF.

The rearrangement uses TRBV5-1 and TRBJ2-3; 8 nucleotides line up with TRBD1. V dropped 0 bases and J dropped 0; count of bases not matched to a gene: 6. In germline, CDR1 is SGHRS, CDR2 YFSETQ. This CDR3 contains 17 residues. The CDR3 sequence is CASSLGRTGSSTDTQYF. The CDR3 DNA reads TGCGCCAGCAGCTTGGGCCGGACAGGGAGTAGCACAGATACGCAGTATTTT.

The chain couples TRBV30 to TRBJ1-6, with D unresolved. Looked up from germline, CDR1 is GTSNPN and CDR2 is SVGIG (reference sequence). The CDR3 has 13 amino acids. V was clipped by 5 bases and J by 7 bases, with 12 bases between them. CDR3 residues: CAWRLEVNSPLHF. CDR3 in DNA: TGTGCCTGGCGGCTAGAGGTCAATTCACCCCTCCACTTT. Complete variable domain (other parts from reference TRBV30 and TRBJ1-6): SQTIHQWPATLVQPVGSPLSLECTVEGTSNPNLYWYRQAAGRGLQLLFYSVGIGQISSEVPQNLSASRPQDRQFILSSKKLLLSDSGFYLCAWRLEVNSPLHFGNGTRLTVT.

This chain uses TRBV7-6 with TRBJ1-6, with TRBD1 matching over 7 bases. After removal of 3 bases from V and 7 bases from J, the junction contained 6 bases not matched to a gene. CDR1 is SGHVS and CDR2 is FNYEAQ in the germline V gene. This CDR3 region has 15 residues. CDR3: CASSFRDSGNSPLHF. DNA for the CDR3: TGTGCCAGCAGCTTCCGGGACAGTGGGAATTCACCCCTCCACTTT.

The chain joins TRBV19 to TRBJ1-2; 9 nucleotides match TRBD1. The CDR3 extends over 16 amino acids. J was trimmed by 3 bases and V by 5 bases; bases with no gene match: 10. The germline gives CDR1 LNHDA, CDR2 SQIVND (reference sequence). This CDR3 is CASSRTGTGRHYGYTF. The DNA of the CDR3 is TGTGCCAGTAGTCGGACCGGGACAGGGAGGCACTATGGCTACACCTTC.

The V and J genes are TRBV27 and TRBJ1-1; maybe TRBD1 (6 bases). V was trimmed by 3 bases and J by 1 base, leaving 6 bases between them. CDR1 is MNHEY and CDR2 is SMNVEV in the germline V gene (reference sequence). The CDR3 loop spans 13 amino acids. The CDR3: CASSLTGNTEAFF. CDR3 nucleotides: TGTGCCAGCAGTTTGACAGGGAACACTGAAGCTTTCTTT.

The V call is TRBV11-3, the J call TRBJ2-3; 12 nucleotides match TRBD1. The germline CDR1 and CDR2 sequences are SGHNT and YENEEA. This CDR3 region has 18 residues. Trimming at V came to 0 bases and at J to 3 bases, leaving 7 bases not matched to a gene. The DNA for the CDR3 is TGTGCCAGCAGCTTAGATGGGGGACAGGGGGCTGGAACAGATACGCAGTATTTT. It encodes CASSLDGGQGAGTDTQYF. Variable domain in full (rest from reference TRBV11-3 and TRBJ2-3): EAGVVQSPRYKIIEKKQPVAFWCNPISGHNTLYWYLQNLGQGPELLIRYENEEAVDDSQLPKDRFSAERLKGVDSTLKIQPAELGDSAVYLCASSLDGGQGAGTDTQYFGPGTRLTVL.

The genes are TRBV7-9 and TRBJ2-6, with 13 bases matching TRBD2. The germline CDR1 and CDR2 sequences are SEHNR and FQNEAQ (reference sequence). The CDR3 length is 15 residues. V shed 6 bases, J shed 5 bases, and the junction held 1 base outside the gene matches. Here the CDR3 reads CASRGLAGRANVLTF. The DNA of the CDR3 is TGTGCCAGCAGGGGACTAGCGGGACGGGCCAACGTCCTGACTTTC.

V is TRBV7-9 and J is TRBJ2-7; TRBD1 agrees at 7 bases. Germline V gives CDR1 SEHNR, CDR2 FQNEAQ (reference sequence). This CDR3 contains 11 residues. The CDR3 DNA reads TGTGCATCAGGGACAGCCTACGAGCAGTACTTC. Translation: CASGTAYEQYF.

The V call is TRBV6-5, the J call TRBJ2-1; 10 bases match TRBD2. Germline V lookup: CDR1 MNHEY, CDR2 SVGAGI. The CDR3 is 16 residues long. The V segment lost 3 bases and the J segment 6 bases; nucleotides outside the gene matches: 8. The CDR3 reads CASSYMLLAGSNEQFF. The DNA of the CDR3 is TGTGCCAGCAGTTATATGTTACTAGCGGGGAGCAATGAGCAGTTCTTC.

The V gene is TRBV15, the J gene TRBJ2-7; D gene ambiguous. V was shortened by 0 bases and J by 10 bases, with 10 bases between the two germline ends. CDR3 size: 12 residues. In germline, CDR1 is LNHNV, CDR2 YYDKDF (reference sequence). CDR3 loop: CATSRDRYLQYF. In DNA form, the CDR3 reads TGTGCCACCAGCAGAGATCGCTACCTACAGTACTTC.

The chain recombines TRBV5-1 with TRBJ2-3; TRBD2 aligns across 10 bases. Germline loops: CDR1 SGHRS, CDR2 YFSETQ. There are 15 residues in the CDR3. Germline trimming cut 4 bases from V and 1 base from J; bases unmatched to any gene: 3. This CDR3 is CASSRSGGGTDTQYF. The CDR3 DNA is TGCGCCAGCAGCCGGAGCGGGGGGGGCACAGATACGCAGTATTTT.

This clone showed up just a few times. V usage is TRBV12-3 or TRBV12-4 and J usage is TRBJ2-5, with D perhaps matching TRBD1 (5 bases). V lost 7 bases, J lost 5 bases, and 8 bases lay in between. This CDR3 is built from 11 residues. The CDR3 bases are TGTGCCAGCACCCAGGGTGAGACCCAGTACTTC. It translates to CASTQGETQYF.